This TCR beta chain is from a study of T cells after yellow fever vaccination. Study-level points and caveats: Clonotype sharing between CD4 and CD8 compartments was small.

This clonotype was detected only a few times. Its specificity is not known. 5'RACE template switching produced TCR cDNA carrying a universal primer site and UMIs. TCRdb analysed the 5' RACE reads with MiXCR anew, one entry per CDR3 protein. The table includes about 320,000 distinct CDR3 sequences, around 4.4% detected once. The CDR3 is 15 amino acids. CDR1 is SEHNR and CDR2 is FQNEAQ in the germline V gene (reference sequence). Trimming pared 1 base from V and 2 bases from J, leaving 9 bases between. This sequence originates from a man aged 18 to 29 who received the YFV17D yellow fever vaccine. The input for sequencing was PBMCs, taken 15 days after the yellow fever booster vaccination. This chain joins TRBV7-9 and TRBJ2-1; D remains unclear. The CDR3 spells CASSLVLYTYNEQFF. The CDR3 bases are TGTGCCAGCAGCTTAGTCCTCTATACCTACAATGAGCAGTTCTTC.